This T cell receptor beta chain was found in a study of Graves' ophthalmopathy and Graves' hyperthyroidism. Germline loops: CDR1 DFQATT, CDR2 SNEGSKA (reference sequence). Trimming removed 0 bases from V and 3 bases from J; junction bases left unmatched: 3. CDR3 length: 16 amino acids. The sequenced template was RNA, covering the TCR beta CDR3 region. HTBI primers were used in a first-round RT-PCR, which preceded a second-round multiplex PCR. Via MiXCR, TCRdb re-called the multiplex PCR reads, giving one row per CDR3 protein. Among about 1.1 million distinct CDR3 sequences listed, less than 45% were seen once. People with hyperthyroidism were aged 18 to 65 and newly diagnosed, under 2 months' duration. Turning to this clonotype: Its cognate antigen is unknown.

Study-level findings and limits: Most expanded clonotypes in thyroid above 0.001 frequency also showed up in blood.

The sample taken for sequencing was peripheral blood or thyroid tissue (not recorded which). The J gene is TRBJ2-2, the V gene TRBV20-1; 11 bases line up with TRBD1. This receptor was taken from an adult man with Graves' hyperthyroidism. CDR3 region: CSARDKGQGDTGELFF. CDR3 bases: TGCAGTGCTAGAGATAAGGGACAGGGGGACACCGGGGAGCTGTTTTTT.